The clone carrying this TCR beta chain showed up just a few times. What it recognizes is unknown. This sample is drawn from a study of post-analysis software for immune sequencing data. Study information: Relapsing-remitting, secondary progressive and progressive-relapsing courses of multiple sclerosis were included.

Trimming removed 3 bases from V and 5 bases from J, with 8 bases in between. The CDR3 sequence is 11 residues long. CDR1 DFQATT and CDR2 SNEGSKA come from the germline V gene (reference sequence). Whole-study results and caveats: Compared with controls, patients showed significantly lower normalized Chao1 diversity. Controls showed lower frequencies than patients for five TRBV segments, and TRBV5-6, TRBV5-1 and TRBV20-1 were among these. Analysis by F measure revealed that same-batch samples clustered strongly together.

cDNA libraries for TCR beta contained unique molecular identifiers. Researchers reported 400,000 to 600,000 cDNA molecules coming from approximately 1 to 10 million T cells. TCRdb recomputed calls from the PCR reads with MiXCR, one row per CDR3 protein. The sample records around 260,000 distinct CDR3 sequences, 35% to 40% being singletons. The receptor's source is a girl between 5 and 17 years old with multiple sclerosis. Sequencing input: blood. The gene calls are TRBV20-1 and TRBJ2-7, with a weak D call TRBD2 (5 bases). This CDR3 reads CSASRRDEQYF. The CDR3 coding sequence is TGCAGTGCTAGTAGGCGGGACGAGCAGTACTTC.